This TCR beta chain is drawn from a study of T cells in Graves' hyperthyroidism and ophthalmopathy (dated by TCRdb to about 2019). For the study in its entirety: Peripheral blood was collected at initial diagnosis, before any treatment. Prospective prediction of ophthalmopathy was tested in an independent validation cohort consisting of under 20 hyperthyroidism patients and some 16 patients who later progressed to ophthalmopathy. To identify distinguishing TCR V-J signatures, a discovery cohort of 95 to 100 patients was used, comprising 40 to 45 with Graves' ophthalmopathy and approximately 58 with stable Graves' hyperthyroidism. Thyroid tissue and blood T-cell repertoires from about six Graves' hyperthyroidism patients were also compared in the study. Once sampling was done, hyperthyroidism patients were given methimazole at a starting dose of 30 mg daily, whereas ophthalmopathy patients were given high-dose intravenous methylprednisolone. The paper reports TCR Vbeta CDR3 sequencing of over 120 peripheral blood samples: under 45 ophthalmopathy, under 80 hyperthyroidism and around 17 progressor patients. For training and testing, the roughly 93 patients in the discovery cohort were randomly divided in a 7:3 ratio. General findings and caveats noted by the study authors: During validation, the model predicted progression to ophthalmopathy a median of approximately six months ahead of onset, with roughly 65% sensitivity and around 72% specificity. No statistical method was used to set the sample size in advance, and investigators knew the group allocation. Blood samples also contained most of the expanded thyroid clonotypes (frequency above 0.001), which suggests that blood repertoires may reflect thyroid immune responses. A model built on a 13 V-J signature distinguished ophthalmopathy from stable hyperthyroidism, reaching about 88% sensitivity and around 82% specificity in cross-validation and 80%/75% in testing.

The trim is 5 bases for V and 0 bases for J, with a gap of 5 bases between the germline ends. The CDR3, cysteine through phenylalanine, is 12 amino acids long. Just the 36-base CDR3 DNA is kept, in frame starting at base 1. CDR1 and CDR2, looked up from the germline V gene, are LGHNT and FRNRAP. The TCR beta CDR3 regions were amplified from the RNA transcripts. The TCR CDR3 was subjected to a first round of RT-PCR using the HTBI primer set and the Qiagen OneStep RT-PCR kit. Libraries were constructed in a second round of multiplex PCR, after which size selection and purification were performed. Libraries were sequenced paired-end with 100 bp reads on an Illumina HiSeq2000. In the authors' own workflow: SOAPnuke was used to process the raw data, with reads discarded if the reads contained adapters or uncalled bases, had a mean Phred below 15, or lacked an exact constant-primer or identifier match. High-quality paired reads were merged using COPE v1.2.5, and each unique nucleotide sequence was defined as a clonotype. MiTCR v1.1 was used to align clonotypes to the IMGT TRBV, TRBD and TRBJ reference segments. Analysis was restricted to V-J combinations with a frequency above 0.0001, which covered over 98% of repertoires. The TCS score was defined as F50 (clonal expansion) divided by E x V (chaos), with BLOSUM62-based TCRdist calculated between CDR3 peptides within each V-J. Welch's t-statistics and random forest reduced 500 to 550 V-J features to roughly 13, which were used in a naive Bayes classifier (R e1071). Starting from the raw public reads, TCRdb applied fastp trimming at Q25, assembled clones with MiXCR and retained in-frame beta chains. Here each entry gathers all rows of one CDR3 protein and keeps the most common genes and DNA. Here the V and J calls rest on TCRdb's processing, not on the authors' analysis. For this sample the table gives 400,000 to 550,000 distinct CDR3 sequences, of which roughly a quarter were detected only once. The ten largest clones take up roughly 12% of the sample.

Moderately to severely active disease, a Clinical Activity Score of at least 3, a NOSPECS grade of at least 4, and a duration under 3 months were present in ophthalmopathy patients. Patients with uncontrolled infections, other autoimmune diseases, pregnancy or lactation were excluded. Diagnoses were based on clinical symptoms, serum thyroxine and TRAb, thyroid ultrasound and orbital computed tomography. PBMCs were separated from about 10 ml of fresh peripheral blood using Ficoll-Paque density gradient centrifugation. Total RNA was extracted with Trizol reagent, and quality was checked on an Agilent 2100 Bioanalyzer. There are many counts of this clonotype. Its antigen remains unidentified. It has no much larger one-base neighbor in the sample; base qualities were not kept.

Recombination connected TRBV12-5 to TRBJ2-7; the best D guess is TRBD2, with 5 bases matching. Sequenced material: blood. This TCR was sampled from a woman aged 25 to 45 with Graves' ophthalmopathy. CDR3 protein: CASGRDSYEQYF. The nucleotide sequence is TGTGCTAGTGGTCGGGACTCCTACGAGCAGTACTTC.